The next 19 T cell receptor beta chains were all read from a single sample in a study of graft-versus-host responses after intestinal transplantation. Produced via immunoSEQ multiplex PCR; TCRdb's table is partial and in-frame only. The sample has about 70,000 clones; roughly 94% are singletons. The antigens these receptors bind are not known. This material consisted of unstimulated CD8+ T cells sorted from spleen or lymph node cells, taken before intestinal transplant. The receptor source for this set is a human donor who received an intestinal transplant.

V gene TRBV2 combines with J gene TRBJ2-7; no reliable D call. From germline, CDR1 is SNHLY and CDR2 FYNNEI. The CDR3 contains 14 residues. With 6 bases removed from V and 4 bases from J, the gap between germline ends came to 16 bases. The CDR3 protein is CASSDAFLWYEQYF. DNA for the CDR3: TGTGCCAGCAGCGACGCCTTCTTATGGTACGAGCAGTACTTC.

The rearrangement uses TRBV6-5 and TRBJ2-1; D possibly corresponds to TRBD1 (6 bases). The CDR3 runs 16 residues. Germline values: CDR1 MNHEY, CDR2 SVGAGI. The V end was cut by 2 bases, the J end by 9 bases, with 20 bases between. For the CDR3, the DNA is TGTGCCAGCAGTTACGGTGGGCCAGGGGCAGCAGGTGAGCAGTTCTTC. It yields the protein CASSYGGPGAAGEQFF.

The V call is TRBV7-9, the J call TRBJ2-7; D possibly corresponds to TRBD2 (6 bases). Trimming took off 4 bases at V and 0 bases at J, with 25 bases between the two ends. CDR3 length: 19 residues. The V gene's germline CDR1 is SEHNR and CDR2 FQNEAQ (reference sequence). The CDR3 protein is CASSSAPGLISTRSYEQYF. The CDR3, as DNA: TGTGCCAGCAGCTCGGCTCCGGGACTGATATCTACCCGCTCCTACGAGCAGTACTTC.

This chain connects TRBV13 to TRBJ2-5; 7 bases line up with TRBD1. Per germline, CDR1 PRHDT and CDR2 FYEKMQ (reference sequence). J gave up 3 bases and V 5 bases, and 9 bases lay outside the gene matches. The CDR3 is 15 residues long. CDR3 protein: CASSLLGQVEETQYF. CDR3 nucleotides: TGTGCCAGCAGCCTCCTCGGACAGGTTGAAGAGACCCAGTACTTC.

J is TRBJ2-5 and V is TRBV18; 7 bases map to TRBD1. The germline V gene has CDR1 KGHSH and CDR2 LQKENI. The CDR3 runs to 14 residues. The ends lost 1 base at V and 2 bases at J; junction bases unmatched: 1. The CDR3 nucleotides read TGTGCCAGCTCACCACGGGACAGACAAGAGACCCAGTACTTC. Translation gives CASSPRDRQETQYF.

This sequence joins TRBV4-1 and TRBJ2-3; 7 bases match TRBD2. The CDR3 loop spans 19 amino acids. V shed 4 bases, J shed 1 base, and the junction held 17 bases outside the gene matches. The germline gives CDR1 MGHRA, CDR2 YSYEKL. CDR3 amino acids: CASSRLVGDAAGGTDTQYF. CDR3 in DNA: TGCGCCAGCAGCCGGCTTGTCGGGGACGCGGCGGGAGGCACAGATACGCAGTATTTT.

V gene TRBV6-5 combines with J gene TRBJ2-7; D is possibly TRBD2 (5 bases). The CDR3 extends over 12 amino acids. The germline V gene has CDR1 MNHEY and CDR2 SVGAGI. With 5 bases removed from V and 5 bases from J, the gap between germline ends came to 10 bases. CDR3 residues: CASSGWRHEQYF. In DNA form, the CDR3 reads TGTGCCAGCAGTGGCTGGAGGCACGAGCAGTACTTC.

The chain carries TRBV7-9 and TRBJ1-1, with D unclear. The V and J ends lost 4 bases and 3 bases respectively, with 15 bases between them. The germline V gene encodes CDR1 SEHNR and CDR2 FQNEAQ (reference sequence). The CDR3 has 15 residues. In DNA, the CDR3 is TGTGCCAGCAGCTCAAGGGCGGGCGCGGACACTGAAGCTTTCTTT. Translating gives CASSSRAGADTEAFF.

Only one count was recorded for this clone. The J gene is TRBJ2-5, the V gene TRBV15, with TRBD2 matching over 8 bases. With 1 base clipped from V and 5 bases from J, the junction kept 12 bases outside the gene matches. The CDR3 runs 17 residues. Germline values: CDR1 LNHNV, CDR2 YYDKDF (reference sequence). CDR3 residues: CATSRVNSGSSLETQYF. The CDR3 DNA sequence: TGTGCCACCAGCAGAGTAAACAGCGGGAGTTCTTTGGAGACCCAGTACTTC.

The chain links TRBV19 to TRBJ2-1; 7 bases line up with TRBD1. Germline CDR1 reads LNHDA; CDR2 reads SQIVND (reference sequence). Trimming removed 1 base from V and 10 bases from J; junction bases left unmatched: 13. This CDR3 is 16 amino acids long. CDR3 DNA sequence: TGTGCCAGTAGTATAGGATCCACAGGGGCCTACCTCGAGCAGTTCTTC. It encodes CASSIGSTGAYLEQFF. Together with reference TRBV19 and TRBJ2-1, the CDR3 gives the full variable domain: DGGITQSPKYLFRKEGQNVTLSCEQNLNHDAMYWYRQDPGQGLRLIYYSQIVNDFQKGDIAEGYSVSREKKESFPLTVTSAQKNPTAFYLCASSIGSTGAYLEQFFGPGTRLTVL.

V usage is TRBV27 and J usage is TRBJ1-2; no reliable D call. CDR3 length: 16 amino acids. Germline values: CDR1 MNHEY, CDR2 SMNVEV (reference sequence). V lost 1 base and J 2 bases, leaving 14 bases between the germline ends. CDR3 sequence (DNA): TGTGCCAGCAGTTTATGGCCCCTTCGTCAGAACTATGGCTACACCTTC. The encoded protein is CASSLWPLRQNYGYTF.

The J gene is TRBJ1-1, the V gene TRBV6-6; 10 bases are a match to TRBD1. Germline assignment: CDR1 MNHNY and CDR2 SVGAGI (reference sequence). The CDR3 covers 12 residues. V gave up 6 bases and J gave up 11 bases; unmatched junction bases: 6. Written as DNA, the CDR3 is TGTGCCAGCAGCGCGGGACAGGGGTTCGCTTTCTTT. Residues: CASSAGQGFAFF.

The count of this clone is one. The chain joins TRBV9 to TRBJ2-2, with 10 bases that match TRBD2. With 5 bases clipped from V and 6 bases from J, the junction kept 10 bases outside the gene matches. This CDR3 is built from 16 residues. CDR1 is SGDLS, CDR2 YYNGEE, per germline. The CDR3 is CASSPSGSMVSGELFF. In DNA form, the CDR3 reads TGTGCCAGCAGTCCTAGCGGGAGTATGGTTTCCGGGGAGCTGTTTTTT.

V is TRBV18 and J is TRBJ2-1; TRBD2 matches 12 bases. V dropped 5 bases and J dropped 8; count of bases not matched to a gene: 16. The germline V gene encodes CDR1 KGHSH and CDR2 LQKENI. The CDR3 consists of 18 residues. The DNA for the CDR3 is TGTGCCAGCTCATCTGAAACTGGGACTAGCGGGCCCGGGGATGAGCAGTTCTTC. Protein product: CASSSETGTSGPGDEQFF.

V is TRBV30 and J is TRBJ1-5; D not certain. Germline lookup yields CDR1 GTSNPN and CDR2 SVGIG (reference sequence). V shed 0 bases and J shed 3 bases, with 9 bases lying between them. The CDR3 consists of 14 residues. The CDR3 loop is CAWSVRGFNQPQHF. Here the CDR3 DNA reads TGTGCCTGGAGTGTCCGCGGATTCAATCAGCCCCAGCATTTT.

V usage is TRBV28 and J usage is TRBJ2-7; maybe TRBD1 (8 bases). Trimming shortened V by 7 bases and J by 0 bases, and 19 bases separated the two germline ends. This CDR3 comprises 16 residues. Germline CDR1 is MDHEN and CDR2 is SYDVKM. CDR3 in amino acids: CASTNRGGGSSYEQYF. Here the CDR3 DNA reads TGTGCCAGCACAAACAGGGGGGGAGGGAGCTCCTACGAGCAGTACTTC.

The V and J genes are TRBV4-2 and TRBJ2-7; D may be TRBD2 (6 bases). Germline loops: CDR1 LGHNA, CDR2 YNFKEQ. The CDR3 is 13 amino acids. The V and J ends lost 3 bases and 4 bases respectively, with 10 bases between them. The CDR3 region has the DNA TGTGCCAGCAGCCAGGGGGACTTATACGAGCAGTACTTC. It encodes CASSQGDLYEQYF.

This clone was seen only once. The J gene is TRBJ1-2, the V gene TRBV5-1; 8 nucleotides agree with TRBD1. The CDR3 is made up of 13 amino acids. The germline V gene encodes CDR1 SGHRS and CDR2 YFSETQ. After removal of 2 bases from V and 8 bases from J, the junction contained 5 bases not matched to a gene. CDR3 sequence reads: CASSFGQGQGYTF. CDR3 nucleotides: TGCGCCAGCAGCTTCGGACAGGGTCAAGGCTACACCTTC.

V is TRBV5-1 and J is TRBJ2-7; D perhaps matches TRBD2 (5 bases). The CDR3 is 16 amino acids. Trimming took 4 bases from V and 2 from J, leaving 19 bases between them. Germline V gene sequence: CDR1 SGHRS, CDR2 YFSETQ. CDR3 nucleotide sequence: TGCGCCAGCAGCCTACACCTCGACGGGAACCCCTACGAGCAGTACTTC. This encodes CASSLHLDGNPYEQYF.